The next 10 T cell receptor beta chains were all read from a single sample in a study of beta chain features in type 1 diabetes. Expressed TCRB transcripts were sequenced, since all the RNA that had been isolated was reverse transcribed. Here immunoSEQ multiplex PCR was the method, and the copy in TCRdb shows in-frame clones only, minus some. This table holds some 220,000 clones, around 9.9% found once. The specimen sequenced was central memory CD4+ T cells from blood. Receptors were obtained from a man younger than 35 in good health.

V gene TRBV11-3 combines with J gene TRBJ2-1, with D maybe TRBD2 (5 bases). CDR1 and CDR2 (germline): SGHNT, YENEEA. The CDR3 runs 13 residues. V lost 6 bases and J 9 bases, leaving 15 bases between the germline ends. The CDR3 protein is CASSLGLGSEQFF. The DNA of the CDR3 is TGTGCCAGCAGTTTGGGCCTGGGGAGTGAGCAGTTCTTC. The full variable domain, completed using reference TRBV11-3 and TRBJ2-1, is EAGVVQSPRYKIIEKKQPVAFWCNPISGHNTLYWYLQNLGQGPELLIRYENEEAVDDSQLPKDRFSAERLKGVDSTLKIQPAELGDSAVYLCASSLGLGSEQFFGPGTRLTVL.

In DNA, the CDR3 is TGTGCCAGCAGCTTGGAGCTGGGGCCAGAGACCCAGTACTTC. This translates into CASSLELGPETQYF. The rearrangement links TRBV5-4 to TRBJ2-5; TRBD1 is a possible D gene (5 bases). Germline V gene lookup returns CDR1 SGHNT and CDR2 YYREEE (reference sequence). The ends were cut back, 0 bases at V and 4 bases at J, with 10 bases in the middle. CDR3 length: 14 residues.

This clone was counted between two and nine times. The V call is TRBV7-6, the J call TRBJ2-1, with TRBD1 identical over 7 bases. This CDR3 is 12 amino acids long. CDR1 SGHVS and CDR2 FNYEAQ come from the germline V gene. Trimming at V came to 6 bases and at J to 7 bases, leaving 3 bases not matched to a gene. The CDR3 region is CASSKQGNEQFF. The CDR3 DNA is TGTGCCAGCAGTAAACAGGGGAATGAGCAGTTCTTC.

The gene calls are TRBV9 and TRBJ2-2, with TRBD2 identical over 9 bases. Trimming removed 4 bases from V and 7 bases from J; junction bases left unmatched: 14. The CDR3 loop spans 17 amino acids. Germline CDR1 and CDR2: SGDLS and YYNGEE. DNA of the CDR3: TGTGCCAGCAGCCCCCAGGCGGGAGGGCCTTCCCACGGGGAGCTGTTTTTT. It specifies CASSPQAGGPSHGELFF.

The chain joins TRBV6-1 to TRBJ2-7; D ambiguous. Per germline, CDR1 MNHNS and CDR2 SASEGT. This CDR3 is 13 amino acids long. Deletions cut 1 base from V and 6 bases from J, with 10 bases between. CDR3 amino acids: CASSEDVPLEQYF. DNA of the CDR3: TGTGCCAGCAGTGAAGACGTCCCTCTCGAGCAGTACTTC.

CDR3 DNA sequence: TGTGCCTGGAGTGATACTGTTAGTGGAAACACCATATATTTT. Amino acids: CAWSDTVSGNTIYF. The chain combines TRBV30 with TRBJ1-3; D is unclear. The CDR3 sequence is 14 residues long. V was trimmed by 1 base and J by 3 bases, leaving 10 bases between them. Germline CDR1 is GTSNPN and CDR2 is SVGIG (reference sequence).

This clone was seen more than once but under ten times. The V and J genes are TRBV7-3 and TRBJ2-1; D is ambiguous. V dropped 4 bases and J dropped 4 bases, with 8 bases sitting between them. This CDR3 has 13 amino acids. In germline, CDR1 is SGHTA, CDR2 FQGTGA. For the CDR3, the DNA is TGTGCCAGCAGCTGGACCAGGTACAATGAGCAGTTCTTC. It codes for CASSWTRYNEQFF.

The CDR3 is CASSQDLFSGDTGELFF. For the CDR3, the DNA is TGCGCCAGCAGCCAAGATCTTTTTTCGGGGGACACCGGGGAGCTGTTTTTT. The chain is built from TRBV4-3 and TRBJ2-2; possibly TRBD2 for D (6 bases). Germline-derived CDR1 and CDR2 are LGHNA and YSLEER. The length of the CDR3 is 17 residues. The ends were cut back, 0 bases at V and 3 bases at J, with 14 bases in the middle.

The chain uses TRBV30 and TRBJ1-4; TRBD1 matches 11 bases. V lost 1 base and J lost 5; bases outside the gene matches: 9. The CDR3 spans 17 residues. CDR1 GTSNPN and CDR2 SVGIG come from the germline V gene (reference sequence). This CDR3 is CAWSARTGGGINEKLFF. The CDR3 DNA follows: TGTGCCTGGAGTGCTAGGACAGGGGGCGGCATAAATGAAAAACTGTTTTTT.

This clone was counted a few times. This sequence joins TRBV11-2 and TRBJ2-3; possible D gene TRBD2, 5 bases. The germline V gene encodes CDR1 SGHAT and CDR2 FQNNGV. The V end lost 1 base, the J end lost 0 bases, and 8 bases lay between the germline ends. The CDR3 extends over 15 amino acids. This CDR3 reads CASSLGQRSTDTQYF. The CDR3, as DNA: TGTGCCAGCAGCTTAGGCCAGCGGAGCACAGATACGCAGTATTTT.